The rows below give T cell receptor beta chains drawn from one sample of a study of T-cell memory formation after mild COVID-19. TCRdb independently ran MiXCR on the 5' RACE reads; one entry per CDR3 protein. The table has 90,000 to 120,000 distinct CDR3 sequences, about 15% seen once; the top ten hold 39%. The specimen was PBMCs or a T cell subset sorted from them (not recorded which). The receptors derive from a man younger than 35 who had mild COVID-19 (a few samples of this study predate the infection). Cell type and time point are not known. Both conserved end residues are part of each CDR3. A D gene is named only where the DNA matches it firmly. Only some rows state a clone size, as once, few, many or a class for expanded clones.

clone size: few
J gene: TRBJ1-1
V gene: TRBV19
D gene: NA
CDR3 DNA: TGTGCCACCGCGGGCCCGGGTAACACTGAAGCTTTCTTT
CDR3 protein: CATAGPGNTEAFF

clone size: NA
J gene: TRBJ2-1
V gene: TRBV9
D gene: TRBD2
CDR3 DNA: TGTGCCAGCAGCGTACTAGCGGGGCCGGGGCAGTTCTTC
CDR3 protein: CASSVLAGPGQFF

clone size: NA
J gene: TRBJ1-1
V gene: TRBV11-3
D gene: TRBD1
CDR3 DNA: TGTGCCAGCAGCTCCGGACAGGGGCCCGCAGCTTTCTTT
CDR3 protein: CASSSGQGPAAFF

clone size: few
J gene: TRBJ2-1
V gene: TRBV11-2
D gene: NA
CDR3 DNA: TGTGCCAGCAGCTTAGAGGGACCATACAATGAGCAGTTCTTC
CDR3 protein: CASSLEGPYNEQFF

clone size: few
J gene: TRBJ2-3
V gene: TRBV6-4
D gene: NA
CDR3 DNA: TGTGCCAGCAGTGAGGTCGGATACACAGATACGCAGTATTTT
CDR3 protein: CASSEVGYTDTQYF

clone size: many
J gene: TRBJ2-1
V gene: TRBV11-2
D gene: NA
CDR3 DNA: TGTGCCAGCAGCTTAGAGGCAACCTCCTACAATGAGCAGTTCTTC
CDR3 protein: CASSLEATSYNEQFF

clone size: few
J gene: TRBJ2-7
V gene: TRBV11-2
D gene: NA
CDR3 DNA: TGTGCCAGCAGCTATTCGGCCAGGGACTACGAGCAGTACTTC
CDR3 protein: CASSYSARDYEQYF

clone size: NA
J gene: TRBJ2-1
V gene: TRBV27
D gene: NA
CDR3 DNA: TGTGCCAGCCCACTCAGGACTCCATACAATGAGCAGTTCTTC
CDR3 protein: CASPLRTPYNEQFF

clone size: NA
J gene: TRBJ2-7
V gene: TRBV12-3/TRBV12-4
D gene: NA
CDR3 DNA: TGTGCCAGCAGAGGCCTAAACGAGGGCGAGGGTGTGTACGAGCAGTACTTC
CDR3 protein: CASRGLNEGEGVYEQYF

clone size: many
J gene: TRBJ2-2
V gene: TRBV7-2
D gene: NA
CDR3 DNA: TGTGCCAGCAGCTTAGCCCCCCGGGCTAGCGTCGAGGGGCTGTTTTTT
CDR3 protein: CASSLAPRASVEGLFF

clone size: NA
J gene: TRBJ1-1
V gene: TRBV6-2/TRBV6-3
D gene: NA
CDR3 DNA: TGTGCCAGCAGTTACTCGATTTCTGGAGAAGCTTTCTTT
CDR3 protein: CASSYSISGEAFF

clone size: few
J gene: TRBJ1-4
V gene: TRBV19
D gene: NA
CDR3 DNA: TGTGCCAGTATGGGGGGGGCGCGAGAAAAACTGTTTTTT
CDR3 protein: CASMGGAREKLFF

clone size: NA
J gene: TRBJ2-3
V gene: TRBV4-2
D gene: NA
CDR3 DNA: TGTGCCAGCAGCCAAGAGATTTTCTGGCGGATGGGGGATACGCAGTATTTT
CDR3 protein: CASSQEIFWRMGDTQYF

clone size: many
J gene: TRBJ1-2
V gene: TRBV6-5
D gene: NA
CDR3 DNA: TGTGCCAGCAGTTACGGTTCACCCGGAGGTGGCTACACCTTC
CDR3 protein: CASSYGSPGGGYTF

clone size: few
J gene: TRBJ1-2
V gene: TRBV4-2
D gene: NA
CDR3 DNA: TGTGCCAGCAGCCAAGATAGGCCACGGGGAGGGTATGGCTACACCTTC
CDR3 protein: CASSQDRPRGGYGYTF

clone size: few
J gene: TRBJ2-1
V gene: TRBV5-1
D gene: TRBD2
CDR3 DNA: TGCGCCAGCAGCTTGGGGCTCGGGACTAATAACAATGAGCAGTTCTTC
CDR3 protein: CASSLGLGTNNNEQFF

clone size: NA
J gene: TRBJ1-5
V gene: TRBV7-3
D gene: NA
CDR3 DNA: TGTGCCAGCAGCTGGGGTCAGCCCCAGCATTTT
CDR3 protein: CASSWGQPQHF

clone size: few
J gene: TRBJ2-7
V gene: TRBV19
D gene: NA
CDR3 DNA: TGTGCCAGTAGTATAGGCCCAGGGCCCTACGAGCAGTACTTC
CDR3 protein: CASSIGPGPYEQYF

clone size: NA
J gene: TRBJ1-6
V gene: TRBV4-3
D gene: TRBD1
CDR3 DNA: TGCGCCAGCAGCCCTTATCGGGAGGGGGCCCGCTCACCCCTCCACTTT
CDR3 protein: CASSPYREGARSPLHF

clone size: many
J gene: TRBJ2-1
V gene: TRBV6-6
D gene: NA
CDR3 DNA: TGTGCCAGCATTCCCGGACGGAATTACAATGAGCAGTTCTTC
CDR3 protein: CASIPGRNYNEQFF

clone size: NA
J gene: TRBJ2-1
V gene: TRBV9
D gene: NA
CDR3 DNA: TGTGCCAGCAGCGTGGAAGGCATAGTCTACAATGAGCAGTTCTTC
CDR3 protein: CASSVEGIVYNEQFF

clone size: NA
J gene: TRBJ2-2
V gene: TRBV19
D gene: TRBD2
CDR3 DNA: TGTGCCAGTAGTATAGTGGGGGGGTACACCGGGGAGCTGTTTTTT
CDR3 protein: CASSIVGGYTGELFF